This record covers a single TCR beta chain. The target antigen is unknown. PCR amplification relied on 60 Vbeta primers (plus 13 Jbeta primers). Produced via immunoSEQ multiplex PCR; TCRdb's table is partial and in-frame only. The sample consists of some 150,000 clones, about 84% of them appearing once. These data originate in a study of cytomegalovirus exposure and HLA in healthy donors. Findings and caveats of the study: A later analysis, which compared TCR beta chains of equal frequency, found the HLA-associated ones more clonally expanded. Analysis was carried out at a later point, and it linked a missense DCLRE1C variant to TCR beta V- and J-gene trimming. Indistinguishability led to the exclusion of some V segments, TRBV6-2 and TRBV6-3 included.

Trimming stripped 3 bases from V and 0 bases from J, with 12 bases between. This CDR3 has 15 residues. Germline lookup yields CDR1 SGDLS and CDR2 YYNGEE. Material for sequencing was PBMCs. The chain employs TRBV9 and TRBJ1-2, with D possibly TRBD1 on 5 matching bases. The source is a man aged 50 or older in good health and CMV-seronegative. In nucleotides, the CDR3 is TGTGCCAGCAGCGCGCAGGGCAACCCTAACTATGGCTACACCTTC. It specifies CASSAQGNPNYGYTF. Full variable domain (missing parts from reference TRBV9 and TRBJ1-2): DSGVTQTPKHLITATGQRVTLRCSPRSGDLSVYWYQQSLDQGLQFLIQYYNGEERAKGNILERFSAQQFPDLHSELNLSSLELGDSALYFCASSAQGNPNYGYTFGSGTRLTVV.